This TCR beta chain was identified during a study of blood T cell repertoires in COVID-19 (dated by TCRdb to 2020 to 2021). With regard to the full study: Samples from collaborators originated in the United States, Italy and Spain and spanned both the acute and convalescent phases of COVID-19. The material from the prospective study consisted of cDNA or gDNA derived from T cells, B-cell-depleted T cells, or PBMCs. Deeply sampled blood TCRbeta repertoires from subjects exposed to, actively infected with, or recovered from COVID-19 were included in the dataset. The repertoires were released in a freely available public database meant as a resource for research on the immune response to SARS-CoV-2. Samples came from the ongoing ImmuneRACE study (first 160 participants) plus 1,254 subjects from 6 global collaborators. The sample metadata nearly always contained a de-identified subject ID, COVID-19 status, age in years and sex. HLA class I and class II types, where available, came from metadata supplied by the sample provider rather than from assay-based typing. Paper-wide results and their limitations: Clinical and demographic metadata were provided uncurated, with the amount varying by source and participant.

This clone occurred once. Its antigen is unknown. No quality values exist for individual bases; no much larger clone is one base distant. TCRbeta CDR3 regions were amplified from genomic DNA using the immunoSEQ Assay, a bias-controlled multiplex PCR. Per the original workflow: Nucleated cell counts per sample were estimated from amplification of reference gene primers within the assay. To quantify the absolute abundance of each unique TCRbeta CDR3 rearrangement, sequence reads were collapsed and filtered. For each sample, productive Simpson clonality was calculated by taking the square root of Simpson's diversity index across productive rearrangements. In its TCRdb copy, this immuneACCESS table keeps in-frame sequences only and misses some clones. Where compared with another copy, unresolved V genes explain less than half of these, and the others have no known cause. V, J and clone size are those of that table, while D and trimming were read from the DNA. The sample contains tens of thousands of clones, around 87% of them found a single time. In total, the top ten clones hold approximately 4.7% of the sample.

Each collaborating institution followed its own protocols to collect whole blood in K2EDTA tubes. For TCRbeta analysis, collaborators shipped samples as frozen whole blood, isolated PBMCs, or DNA extracted from either of those sample types. The sequencing sample was made of peripheral blood. The sequence was obtained from a human donor in a cohort sampled during active COVID-19.

The CDR3 reads CASSPLRLAGGNEQFF. The nucleotide sequence reads as follows: TGTGCCAGCAGCCCCCTCCGGTTAGCGGGAGGAAATGAGCAGTTCTTC. This chain joins TRBV7-3 to TRBJ2-1; 10 junctional bases match TRBD2. Relative to germline, V is missing 5 bases and J is missing 7 bases, with 11 bases of the junction outside any gene match. Reading from cysteine to phenylalanine, the CDR3 counts 16 amino acids. The only DNA kept is the CDR3, 48 bases in frame from the first base. Looking up the germline V gene yields CDR1 SGHTA and CDR2 FQGTGA.